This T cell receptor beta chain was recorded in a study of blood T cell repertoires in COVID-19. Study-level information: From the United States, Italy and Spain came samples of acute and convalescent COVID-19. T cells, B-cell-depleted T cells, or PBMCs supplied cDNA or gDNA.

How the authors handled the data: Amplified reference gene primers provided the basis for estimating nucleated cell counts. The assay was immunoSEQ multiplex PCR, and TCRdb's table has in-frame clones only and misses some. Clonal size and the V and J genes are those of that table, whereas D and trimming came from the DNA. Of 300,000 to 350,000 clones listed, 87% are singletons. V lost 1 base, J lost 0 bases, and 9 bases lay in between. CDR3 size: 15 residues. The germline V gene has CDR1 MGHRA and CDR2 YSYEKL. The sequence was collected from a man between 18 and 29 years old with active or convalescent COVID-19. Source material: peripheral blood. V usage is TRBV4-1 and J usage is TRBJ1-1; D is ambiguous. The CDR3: CASSQVKLMNTEAFF. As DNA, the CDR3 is TGCGCCAGCAGCCAAGTGAAGCTAATGAACACTGAAGCTTTCTTT.